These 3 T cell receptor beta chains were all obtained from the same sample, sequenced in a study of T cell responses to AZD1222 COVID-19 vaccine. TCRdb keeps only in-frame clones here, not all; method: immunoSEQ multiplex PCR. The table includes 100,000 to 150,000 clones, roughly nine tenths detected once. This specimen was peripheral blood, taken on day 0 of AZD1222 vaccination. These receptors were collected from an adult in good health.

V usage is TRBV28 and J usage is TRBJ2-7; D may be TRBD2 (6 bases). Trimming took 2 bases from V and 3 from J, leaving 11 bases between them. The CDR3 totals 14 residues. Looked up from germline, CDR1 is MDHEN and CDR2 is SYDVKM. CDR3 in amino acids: CASSLGGILYEQYF. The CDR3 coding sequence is TGTGCCAGCAGTTTAGGAGGGATACTCTACGAGCAGTACTTC.

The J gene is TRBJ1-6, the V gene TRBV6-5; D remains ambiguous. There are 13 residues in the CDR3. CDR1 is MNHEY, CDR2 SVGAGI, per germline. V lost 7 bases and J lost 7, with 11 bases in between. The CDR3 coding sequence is TGTGCCAGCAAAGAAAGGGAAAATTCACCCCTCCACTTT. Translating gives CASKERENSPLHF.

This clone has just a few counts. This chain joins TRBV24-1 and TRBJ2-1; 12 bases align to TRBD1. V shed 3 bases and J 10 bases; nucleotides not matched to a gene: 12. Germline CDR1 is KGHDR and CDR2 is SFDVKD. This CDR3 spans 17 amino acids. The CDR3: CATSDPMPGQGAKEQFF. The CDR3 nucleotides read TGTGCCACCAGTGATCCCATGCCGGGACAGGGGGCGAAAGAGCAGTTCTTC.